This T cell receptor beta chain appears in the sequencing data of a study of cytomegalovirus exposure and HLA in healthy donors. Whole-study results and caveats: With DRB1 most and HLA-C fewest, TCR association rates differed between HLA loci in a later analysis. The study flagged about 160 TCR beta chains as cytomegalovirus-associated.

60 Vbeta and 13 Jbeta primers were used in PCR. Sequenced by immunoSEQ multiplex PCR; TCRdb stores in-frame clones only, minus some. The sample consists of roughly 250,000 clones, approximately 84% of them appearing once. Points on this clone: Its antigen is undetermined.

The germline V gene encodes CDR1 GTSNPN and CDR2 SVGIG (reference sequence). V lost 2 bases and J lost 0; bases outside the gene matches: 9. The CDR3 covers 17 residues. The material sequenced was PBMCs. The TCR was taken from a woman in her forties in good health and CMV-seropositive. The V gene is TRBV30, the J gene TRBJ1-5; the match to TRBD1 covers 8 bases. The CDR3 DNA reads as TGTGCCTGGAGTCTAGGACAGGGTTTCTATAGCAATCAGCCCCAGCATTTT. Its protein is CAWSLGQGFYSNQPQHF.